These T cell receptor beta chains were read from a single sample in a study of metastatic and nonmetastatic thyroid tumors. TCRdb used MiXCR to call clones anew from the PCR reads. Of 14,000 or so clones detected, 32% appear once; the ten largest clones hold 25% to 30%. The material sequenced was tumor tissue. The receptors were sampled from a female donor with papillary thyroid cancer or a benign thyroid nodule (not recorded which). Some clones in this sample may be carry-over from other donors' samples. The CDR3 runs from the conserved cysteine through the conserved F or W. The D gene is left open where the match is weak. The size field is filled for only some rows; it gives once, few, many or a size class.

TRBV30	TRBJ1-6	few	NA	CAWTATGSSYNSPLHF	TGTGCCTGGACTGCAACAGGGAGCTCCTATAATTCACCCCTCCACTTT
TRBV19	TRBJ2-7	few	NA	CASSIPGISSYEQYF	TGTGCCAGTAGTATCCCCGGGATTAGCTCCTACGAGCAGTACTTC
TRBV6-4	TRBJ1-2	NA	NA	CASRGSGAEGYTF	TGTGCCAGCCGGGGGTCAGGGGCGGAGGGCTACACCTTC
TRBV20-1	TRBJ2-7	NA	NA	CSASRDTSSYEQYF	TGCAGTGCTAGCCGGGACACTTCCTCCTACGAGCAGTACTTC
TRBV6-1	TRBJ2-6	few	NA	CASSEANSGANVLTF	TGTGCCAGCAGTGAAGCAAACTCTGGGGCCAACGTCCTGACTTTC
TRBV4-1	TRBJ2-5	NA	NA	CAISPGDSRETQYF	TGCGCCATCAGCCCTGGCGATAGCCGGGAGACCCAGTACTTC
TRBV20-1	TRBJ2-5	many	TRBD1	CSATGQRTQYF	TGCAGTGCTACGGGACAGCGGACCCAGTACTTC
TRBV30	TRBJ2-2	NA	TRBD1	CAWKPRGRGSTGELFF	TGTGCCTGGAAACCTAGGGGCAGGGGGTCCACCGGGGAGCTGTTTTTT
TRBV11-3	TRBJ2-5	NA	NA	CASSLLPGRSQETQYF	TGTGCCAGCAGCTTACTCCCGGGCAGGAGCCAAGAGACCCAGTACTTC
TRBV20-1	TRBJ1-4	medium-sized	NA	CSATPVGGTNEKLFF	TGCAGTGCTACCCCGGTAGGGGGAACTAATGAAAAACTGTTTTTT
TRBV20-1	TRBJ2-7	large	TRBD2	CSAGGGLAGGPTYEQYF	TGCAGTGCGGGAGGGGGGTTAGCGGGAGGCCCGACCTACGAGCAGTACTTC
TRBV30	TRBJ2-1	NA	NA	CAWSGGVGSYNEQSF	TGTGCCTGGAGCGGGGGAGTGGGCTCCTACAATGAGCAGTCCTTC
TRBV7-9	TRBJ1-2	NA	NA	CASSLSAWRGGYTF	TGTGCCAGCAGCTTATCGGCATGGAGAGGGGGCTACACCTTC
TRBV2	TRBJ1-1	NA	NA	CASNRANTEAFF	TGTGCCAGCAATCGGGCGAACACTGAAGCTTTCTTT
TRBV11-2	TRBJ1-4	NA	NA	CASSPIRPGTATNEKLFF	TGCGCCAGCAGCCCCATCCGACCGGGGACCGCAACTAATGAAAAACTGTTTTTT
TRBV11-2	TRBJ2-1	NA	NA	CASSFLRLSGNEQFF	TGTGCCAGCAGCTTCCTTAGACTATCAGGGAATGAGCAGTTCTTC
TRBV7-2	TRBJ2-2	NA	NA	CASSLDLFGELFF	TGTGCCAGCAGCTTAGATCTATTCGGGGAGCTGTTTTTT
TRBV30	TRBJ2-7	NA	NA	CAWSVEAYEQYF	TGTGCCTGGAGTGTAGAGGCCTACGAGCAGTACTTC
TRBV9	TRBJ2-5	many	TRBD1	CASSGTRDRAQYF	TGTGCCAGCAGCGGGACCCGGGACAGGGCTCAGTACTTC
TRBV19	TRBJ2-1	many	TRBD2	CASSILAGGPGNEQFF	TGTGCCAGTAGTATTCTAGCGGGAGGGCCCGGGAATGAGCAGTTCTTC
TRBV6-4	TRBJ2-6	few	NA	CASSDSGGSGANVLTF	TGTGCCAGCAGTGACTCGGGGGGCTCTGGGGCCAACGTCCTGACTTTC
TRBV20-1	TRBJ2-5	many	NA	CSARAPYQETQYF	TGCAGTGCTAGAGCACCGTACCAAGAGACCCAGTACTTC
TRBV5-4	TRBJ2-3	many	TRBD2	CASSSRGVDTQYF	TGTGCCAGCAGCTCTCGGGGGGTAGATACGCAGTATTTT
TRBV27	TRBJ1-2	many	NA	CASSFSGDGYTF	TGTGCCAGCAGTTTCTCAGGGGATGGCTACACCTTC
TRBV19	TRBJ2-3	few	NA	CASFSSPFSTDTQYF	TGTGCCAGTTTCTCTAGTCCGTTCAGCACAGATACGCAGTATTTT
TRBV20-1	TRBJ1-3	NA	NA	CRVCGNTIYF	TGCAGGGTCTGTGGAAACACCATATATTTT
TRBV28	TRBJ1-1	NA	NA	CASSFGWKSTEAFF	TGTGCCAGCAGTTTTGGGTGGAAGAGCACTGAAGCTTTCTTT
TRBV21-1	TRBJ2-6	NA	NA	CASSPLGQVSYRTGANVLTF	TGTGCCAGCAGTCCCCTGGGGCAGGTATCTTATCGCACTGGGGCCAACGTCCTGACTTTC
TRBV10-2	TRBJ2-4	many	NA	CASSFHNSSRIQYF	TGCGCCAGCAGTTTTCATAATAGCTCCCGCATTCAGTACTTC
TRBV12-3/TRBV12-4	TRBJ1-1	medium-sized	NA	CASSPYSDRNTEAFF	TGTGCCAGCAGTCCTTACTCCGACAGGAACACTGAAGCTTTCTTT
TRBV19	TRBJ1-2	medium-sized	NA	CASRRSTGIYGYTF	TGTGCCAGTAGACGGTCTACAGGGATTTATGGCTACACCTTC
TRBV11-3	TRBJ1-1	NA	NA	CASSLGGTTALF	TGTGCCAGCAGCTTAGGGGGAACGACTGCTCTCTTT
TRBV2	TRBJ1-1	NA	NA	CASSEVGRRNTEAFF	TGTGCCAGCAGTGAAGTTGGCAGGAGGAACACTGAAGCTTTCTTT
TRBV19	TRBJ1-2	medium-sized	NA	CASTRDGLGYTF	TGTGCCAGTACCAGGGACGGCCTAGGCTACACCTTC
TRBV11-1	TRBJ1-2	medium-sized	TRBD1	CASSEGASYGYTF	TGTGCCAGCAGCGAGGGGGCCTCCTATGGCTACACCTTC
TRBV5-6	TRBJ2-7	NA	NA	CASSFSPNTYEQYF	TGTGCCAGCAGCTTTTCTCCAAATACCTACGAGCAGTACTTC
TRBV6-1	TRBJ1-2	medium-sized	TRBD1	CASRTGFNYGYTF	TGTGCCAGCAGGACAGGGTTTAACTATGGCTACACCTTC
TRBV20-1	TRBJ2-7	medium-sized	TRBD2	CSARGGQRESSYEQYF	TGCAGTGCTAGAGGGGGCCAGCGGGAGAGCTCCTACGAGCAGTACTTC
TRBV27	TRBJ2-5	many	NA	CASSFLGTSQETQYF	TGTGCCAGCAGTTTCCTCGGGACAAGCCAAGAGACCCAGTACTTC
TRBV20-1	TRBJ1-1	many	NA	CSASRYKTGQYMNTEAFF	TGCAGTGCTAGTAGGTATAAAACAGGACAGTACATGAACACTGAAGCTTTCTTT
TRBV20-1	TRBJ2-7	NA	TRBD2	CSARSGLAGAPDEQYF	TGCAGTGCTAGGTCAGGGCTAGCGGGAGCTCCGGACGAGCAGTACTTC
TRBV20-1	TRBJ1-1	NA	TRBD1	CSADTPGQKNTEAFF	TGCAGTGCAGATACACCGGGACAGAAGAACACTGAAGCTTTCTTT
TRBV20-1	TRBJ1-1	NA	NA	CSARGLLNTEAFF	TGCAGTGCTAGAGGACTGCTGAACACTGAAGCTTTCTTT
TRBV11-2	TRBJ2-3	many	TRBD2	CASSERETVTDTQYF	TGTGCCAGCAGCGAGCGGGAGACAGTGACAGATACGCAGTATTTT
TRBV18	TRBJ2-2	many	TRBD2	CASSPHPGLAGAGELFF	TGTGCCAGCTCACCCCACCCGGGGCTAGCGGGAGCCGGGGAGCTGTTTTTT
TRBV20-1	TRBJ1-1	NA	NA	CSARISRGVNTEAFF	TGCAGTGCTAGGATTAGCCGTGGGGTAAACACTGAAGCTTTCTTT
TRBV11-2	TRBJ2-3	NA	NA	CASSLGLADTQYF	TGTGCCAGCAGCTTAGGACTAGCAGATACGCAGTATTTT
TRBV9	TRBJ1-3	many	NA	CASSPGRISGNTIYF	TGTGCCAGCAGCCCAGGACGGATCTCTGGAAACACCATATATTTT
TRBV3-1	TRBJ1-4	NA	TRBD1	CASSQGGQGWPFF	TGTGCCAGCAGCCAAGGGGGACAGGGATGGCCGTTTTTT
TRBV2	TRBJ1-1	many	NA	CASTLVEGEKAFF	TGTGCCAGCACCCTTGTCGAGGGGGAGAAAGCTTTCTTT
TRBV29-1	TRBJ2-7	few	TRBD2	CSDTSVNPYEQYF	TGCAGCGATACTAGCGTGAACCCCTACGAGCAGTACTTC
TRBV15	TRBJ2-3	few	TRBD2	CATSRGGGGKGTDTQYF	TGTGCCACCAGCAGAGGGGGGGGAGGGAAGGGCACAGATACGCAGTATTTT
TRBV5-5	TRBJ2-7	NA	NA	CASSFGGLPSYEQYF	TGTGCCAGCAGCTTCGGGGGCCTACCCTCCTACGAGCAGTACTTC
TRBV20-1	TRBJ2-3	many	TRBD2	CSARGLAGEGADTQYF	TGCAGTGCTAGAGGTCTAGCGGGAGAGGGGGCAGATACGCAGTACTTT